What follows are 2 T cell receptor beta chains derived from one specimen sequenced in a study of cytomegalovirus exposure and HLA in healthy donors. PCR used 60 Vbeta primers and 13 Jbeta primers. Using immunoSEQ multiplex PCR, the repertoire was profiled, and TCRdb retains in-frame clones only, with some absent. The sample carries 100,000 to 150,000 clones, less than 80% recorded once. The specimen was PBMCs. These receptors came from a man in his fifties or sixties in good health and CMV-seronegative.

V and J are TRBV6-6 and TRBJ1-2, with D possibly TRBD1 on 5 matching bases. Germline V gene sequence: CDR1 MNHNY, CDR2 SVGAGI (reference sequence). This CDR3 is 13 amino acids long. Deletions cut 7 bases from V and 8 bases from J, with 17 bases between. For the CDR3, the DNA is TGTGCCAGCAAACAGACAGTACTCCAAGGCTACACCTTC. It specifies CASKQTVLQGYTF.

This sequence joins TRBV7-9 and TRBJ1-4; 8 nucleotides align to TRBD1. This CDR3 region has 16 residues. CDR1 is SEHNR, CDR2 FQNEAQ, per germline (reference sequence). The ends lost 5 bases at V and 2 bases at J; junction bases unmatched: 7. The CDR3 sequence: CASSGDRGRTNEKLFF. CDR3 nucleotide sequence: TGTGCCAGCAGCGGAGACAGGGGAAGGACTAATGAAAAACTGTTTTTT.